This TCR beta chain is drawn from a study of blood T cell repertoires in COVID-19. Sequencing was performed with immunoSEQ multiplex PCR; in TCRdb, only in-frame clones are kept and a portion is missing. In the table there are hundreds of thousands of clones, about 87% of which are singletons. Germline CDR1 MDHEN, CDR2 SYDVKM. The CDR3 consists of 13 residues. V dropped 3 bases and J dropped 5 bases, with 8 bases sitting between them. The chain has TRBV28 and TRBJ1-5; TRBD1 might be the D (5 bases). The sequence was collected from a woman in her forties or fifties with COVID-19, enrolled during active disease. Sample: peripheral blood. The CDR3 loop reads CASSLWGDQPQHF. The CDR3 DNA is TGTGCCAGCAGTTTGTGGGGCGATCAGCCCCAGCATTTT.